The 30 T cell receptor beta chains given below trace back to one sample, sequenced in a study of blood T cell repertoires in COVID-19. The assay was immunoSEQ multiplex PCR, and TCRdb's table has in-frame clones only and misses some. Of about 440,000 clones listed, about nine tenths were seen once; the top ten hold around 13%. Input material: peripheral blood. Every receptor here comes from a woman aged 45-60 years with COVID-19, enrolled during active disease.

CDR3 nucleotides: TGTGCCAGCCGGACAGGGAGAAACTCACCCCTCCACTTT. Its translation is CASRTGRNSPLHF. The genes are TRBV28 and TRBJ1-6, with 8 bases that match TRBD1. J lost 10 bases, V lost 8 bases, and 7 bases had no gene match. The CDR3 runs to 13 residues. Germline V gives CDR1 MDHEN, CDR2 SYDVKM.

The chain combines TRBV12-5 with TRBJ2-5; 7 bases are shared with TRBD2. The junction had 4 bases not matched to a gene; V was cut back by 5 bases and J by 1 base. The germline V gene encodes CDR1 LGHNT and CDR2 FRNRAP. The CDR3 sequence is 14 residues long. This CDR3 is CASGTGGGQETQYF. The DNA of the CDR3 is TGTGCTAGTGGTACCGGCGGGGGCCAAGAGACCCAGTACTTC.

The chain couples TRBV5-6 to TRBJ1-2; 7 positions match TRBD1. The CDR3 runs to 13 residues. Germline V lookup: CDR1 SGHDT, CDR2 YYEEEE. V was clipped by 5 bases and J by 3 bases; unmatched bases: 4. The CDR3 sequence: CASSPDRDYGYTF. The CDR3, as DNA: TGTGCCAGCAGTCCCGACAGGGACTATGGCTACACCTTC.

The chain joins TRBV5-6 to TRBJ2-7, with 8 bases lining up with TRBD1. Trimming removed 2 bases from V and 6 bases from J; junction bases left unmatched: 1. CDR1 is SGHDT, CDR2 YYEEEE, per germline. The CDR3 extends over 12 amino acids. The CDR3 here is CASSFDRGEQYF. The CDR3 nucleotides read TGTGCCAGCAGCTTCGACAGGGGCGAGCAGTACTTC. Looking up the rest from reference TRBV5-6 and TRBJ2-7 gives the full variable domain: DAGVTQSPTHLIKTRGQQVTLRCSPKSGHDTVSWYQQALGQGPQFIFQYYEEEERQRGNFPDRFSGHQFPNYSSELNVNALLLGDSALYLCASSFDRGEQYFGPGTRLTVT.

The V gene is TRBV5-4, the J gene TRBJ1-1; D gene ambiguous. The CDR3 covers 17 residues. CDR1 is SGHNT and CDR2 is YYREEE in the germline V gene (reference sequence). V lost 3 bases to trimming and J lost 4 bases, with 22 bases between them. CDR3 nucleotide sequence: TGTGCCAGCAGCTCCCCTCAAGGTCCAGGTTTAGGCACTGAAGCTTTCTTT. Protein product: CASSSPQGPGLGTEAFF.

This clone was seen more than once but under ten times. The chain couples TRBV20-1 to TRBJ1-6; the D gene is possibly TRBD1 (5 bases). The V and J ends lost 3 bases and 7 bases respectively, with 13 bases between them. The CDR3 consists of 14 residues. Germline assignment: CDR1 DFQATT and CDR2 SNEGSKA (reference sequence). CDR3 amino acids: CSASLGTQNSPLHF. CDR3 DNA sequence: TGCAGTGCTAGTCTCGGGACTCAAAATTCACCCCTCCACTTT.

The V and J genes are TRBV5-1 and TRBJ2-7, with D tentatively TRBD2 (6 bases). This CDR3 is 16 amino acids long. V was pared by 3 bases and J by 4 bases, with 20 bases between. CDR1 and CDR2 (germline): SGHRS, YFSETQ. CDR3 DNA sequence: TGCGCCAGCAGCTCCCCCTGGGGGAGGATACCATACGAGCAGTACTTC. It is translated as CASSSPWGRIPYEQYF.

CDR3 protein: CAWTVPGGTSYNEQFF. The CDR3 DNA is TGTGCCTGGACAGTCCCCGGCGGGACTTCCTACAATGAGCAGTTCTTC. V and J are TRBV30 and TRBJ2-1, with D possibly TRBD2 on 6 matching bases. Trimming left V 4 bases short and J 1 base short, with 17 bases between. This CDR3 has 16 residues. Germline V lookup: CDR1 GTSNPN, CDR2 SVGIG (reference sequence).

This clone was picked up one time. In DNA, the CDR3 is TGTGCCAGCAGTTTATACGGGGGGCTTGAGGAAAAACTGTTTTTT. This sequence encodes CASSLYGGLEEKLFF. V gene TRBV27 combines with J gene TRBJ1-4; possibly TRBD1 for D (6 bases). CDR1 is MNHEY, CDR2 SMNVEV, per germline (reference sequence). The V end was cut by 1 base, the J end by 8 bases, with 14 bases between. The CDR3 contains 15 residues.

This clone was seen a single time. The CDR3: CASRGWTGGFTQYF. For the CDR3, the DNA is TGTGCCAGTAGGGGGTGGACAGGGGGCTTTACGCAGTATTTT. The chain couples TRBV19 to TRBJ2-3; 11 positions match TRBD1. The CDR3 is 14 residues long. The germline CDR1 and CDR2 sequences are LNHDA and SQIVND (reference sequence). V gave up 6 bases and J gave up 8 bases; unmatched junction bases: 7. Full variable domain (outside the CDR3, taken from reference TRBV19 and TRBJ2-3): DGGITQSPKYLFRKEGQNVTLSCEQNLNHDAMYWYRQDPGQGLRLIYYSQIVNDFQKGDIAEGYSVSREKKESFPLTVTSAQKNPTAFYLCASRGWTGGFTQYFGPGTRLTVL.

This clone was recorded once. V gene TRBV9 combines with J gene TRBJ1-2, with D hard to call. Between the trimmed V and J ends, which lost 0 bases and 4 bases, there was a span of 7 bases. The CDR3 runs 13 residues. CDR1 and CDR2 from the germline V gene are SGDLS and YYNGEE. The CDR3 spells CASSVETGYGYTF. In DNA, the CDR3 is TGTGCCAGCAGCGTAGAGACGGGCTATGGCTACACCTTC.

The V and J genes are TRBV27 and TRBJ2-7; weak D call: TRBD2 (7 bases). This CDR3 contains 15 residues. Trimming removed 2 bases from V and 2 bases from J, with 13 bases in between. CDR1 is MNHEY, CDR2 SMNVEV, per germline (reference sequence). This CDR3 reads CASSLGGGATYEQYF. DNA for the CDR3: TGTGCCAGCAGTTTAGGGGGGGGCGCCACCTACGAGCAGTACTTC.

V usage is TRBV7-2 and J usage is TRBJ2-1, with 8 bases that match TRBD2. V shed 1 base, J shed 10 bases, and the junction held 9 bases outside the gene matches. The CDR3 spans 15 residues. Per germline, CDR1 SGHTA and CDR2 FQGNSA. Written as DNA, the CDR3 is TGTGCCAGCAGCTTAGAGGTCGGGGGGGCTAAGGAGCAGTTCTTC. As protein: CASSLEVGGAKEQFF.

The chain has TRBV6-1 and TRBJ2-7; D is undetermined. Trimming took off 3 bases at V and 2 bases at J, with 8 bases between the two ends. Germline V gene lookup returns CDR1 MNHNS and CDR2 SASEGT. The CDR3 is made up of 13 amino acids. As DNA, the CDR3 is TGTGCCAGCAGTGAGAGTTCCCCCTACGAGCAGTACTTC. Translated: CASSESSPYEQYF.

The chain couples TRBV6-6 to TRBJ1-4; 7 nucleotides align to TRBD1. CDR3 size: 15 residues. The V segment lost 5 bases and the J segment 7 bases; nucleotides outside the gene matches: 10. CDR1 is MNHNY, CDR2 SVGAGI, per germline (reference sequence). This CDR3 is CASSKGHSGGEKLFF. CDR3 nucleotides: TGTGCCAGCAGTAAGGGACATTCAGGGGGTGAAAAACTGTTTTTT.

The count of this clone is one. CDR3 DNA sequence: TGCGCCAGCAGCCACGAAGTAGCGTGGGGAAACAATGAGCAGTTCTTC. This translates into CASSHEVAWGNNEQFF. The rearrangement links TRBV4-1 to TRBJ2-1, with D tentatively TRBD2 (5 bases). V shed 3 bases and J shed 5 bases, with 17 bases lying between them. CDR1 and CDR2 from the germline V gene are MGHRA and YSYEKL. The CDR3 extends over 16 amino acids.

J is TRBJ2-2 and V is TRBV24-1, with D uncertain. The germline V and J ends were trimmed by 3 bases and 6 bases, with 10 bases remaining between them. The CDR3 has 14 amino acids. Germline V gives CDR1 KGHDR, CDR2 SFDVKD. Here the CDR3 reads CATSDPLGSGELFF. CDR3 DNA sequence: TGTGCCACCAGTGATCCCCTCGGTTCCGGGGAGCTGTTTTTT.

This rearrangement joins TRBV14 to TRBJ1-3; tentative D call: TRBD1 (5 bases). CDR3 length: 16 residues. V was clipped by 0 bases and J by 2 bases, with 11 bases between them. Germline V gene lookup returns CDR1 SGHDN and CDR2 FVKESK. CDR3 coding DNA: TGTGCCAGCAGCCAAGAACTTCCGGGGGCTGGAAACACCATATATTTT. Translated: CASSQELPGAGNTIYF.

The chain employs TRBV7-6 and TRBJ1-3, with D perhaps matching TRBD1 (5 bases). This CDR3 comprises 15 residues. Germline assignment: CDR1 SGHVS and CDR2 FNYEAQ. The V gene lost 5 bases and the J gene lost 1 base, with 12 bases spanning the gap. The CDR3 DNA follows: TGTGCCAGCAGCCACCTCAGGGATTCTGGAAACACCATATATTTT. Residues: CASSHLRDSGNTIYF.

The chain uses TRBV4-1 and TRBJ2-5; the D gene is possibly TRBD2 (5 bases). Deletions cut 1 base from V and 0 bases from J, with 6 bases between. CDR1 MGHRA and CDR2 YSYEKL come from the germline V gene. The CDR3 extends over 14 amino acids. CDR3 nucleotides: TGCGCCAGCAGCCAAGCGGGGTACCAAGAGACCCAGTACTTC. Protein sequence: CASSQAGYQETQYF.

This chain connects TRBV6-6 to TRBJ1-6; D is uncertain. The V gene lost 6 bases and the J gene lost 8 bases, with 11 bases spanning the gap. The V gene's germline CDR1 is MNHNY and CDR2 SVGAGI (reference sequence). The CDR3 runs to 13 residues. The DNA of the CDR3 is TGTGCCAGCAGACAAGACGGGGATTCACCCCTCCACTTT. This gives the protein CASRQDGDSPLHF.

J is TRBJ2-7 and V is TRBV12-3 or TRBV12-4; 9 bases are shared with TRBD1. This CDR3 has 13 amino acids. After removal of 4 bases from V and 9 bases from J, the junction contained 7 bases not matched to a gene. CDR3 sequence reads: CASSWGQGRVQYF. The CDR3 coding sequence is TGTGCCAGCAGTTGGGGACAGGGTAGGGTGCAGTACTTC.

J is TRBJ2-7 and V is TRBV19; weak D call: TRBD2 (5 bases). Germline CDR1 LNHDA, CDR2 SQIVND (reference sequence). This CDR3 contains 14 residues. V gave up 6 bases and J gave up 0 bases, with 12 bases separating them. Here the CDR3 DNA reads TGTGCCAGTAGCGTTAGTGGGAGCTCCTACGAGCAGTACTTC. Translation: CASSVSGSSYEQYF.

The chain carries TRBV6-5 and TRBJ2-3, with TRBD2 matching 9 bases. This CDR3 is built from 16 residues. The germline V gene has CDR1 MNHEY and CDR2 SVGAGI. V shed 2 bases, J shed 3 bases, and the junction held 6 bases outside the gene matches. In nucleotides, the CDR3 is TGTGCCAGCAGTTACGCCCCTAGCGGGGTGACAGATACGCAGTATTTT. Protein sequence: CASSYAPSGVTDTQYF.

This sequence joins TRBV5-5 and TRBJ1-1, with 7 bases aligning to TRBD1. There are 14 residues in the CDR3. The V segment lost 0 bases and the J segment 5 bases; nucleotides outside the gene matches: 4. Germline assignment: CDR1 SGHKS and CDR2 YYEKEE (reference sequence). The CDR3 is CASSLAGQSTEAFF. CDR3 bases: TGTGCCAGCAGCTTGGCGGGACAGTCGACTGAAGCTTTCTTT.

This chain uses TRBV12-3 or TRBV12-4 with TRBJ2-1; a weak D match, TRBD2 (6 bases). This CDR3 has 12 residues. V was cut by 2 bases and J by 8 bases, with 7 bases left in between. This CDR3 is CASSLIADEQFF. The CDR3 nucleotides are TGTGCCAGCAGTTTAATAGCGGATGAGCAGTTCTTC.

The chain uses TRBV2 and TRBJ2-2; 11 bases are a match to TRBD2. CDR3 length: 16 amino acids. Germline trimming cut 7 bases from V and 5 bases from J; bases unmatched to any gene: 9. Germline V gives CDR1 SNHLY, CDR2 FYNNEI. The chain's CDR3 is CASNDGTSGRTGELFF. For the CDR3, the DNA is TGTGCCAGCAACGATGGGACTAGCGGACGGACCGGGGAGCTGTTTTTT. The variable domain in full, with the rest retrieved from reference TRBV2 and TRBJ2-2, is EPEVTQTPSHQVTQMGQEVILRCVPISNHLYFYWYRQILGQKVEFLVSFYNNEISEKSEIFDDQFSVERPDGSNFTLKIRSTKLEDSAMYFCASNDGTSGRTGELFFGEGSRLTVL.

This chain links TRBV30 with TRBJ1-1; no definite D call. Germline CDR1 is GTSNPN and CDR2 is SVGIG (reference sequence). The CDR3 totals 13 residues. Between the trimmed V and J ends, which lost 3 bases and 2 bases, there was a span of 10 bases. The chain's CDR3 is CAWSIALNTEAFF. For the CDR3, the DNA is TGTGCCTGGAGCATTGCCCTAAACACTGAAGCTTTCTTT.

This chain connects TRBV3-1 (or the pseudogene TRBV3-2) to TRBJ2-1; no firm D call. CDR1 is LGHDT and CDR2 is YNNKEL in the germline V gene (reference sequence). The CDR3 loop spans 13 amino acids. V gave up 4 bases and J gave up 9 bases, with 13 bases separating them. The CDR3 loop reads CASSPSLDGEQFF. CDR3 nucleotide sequence: TGTGCCAGCAGCCCTTCCCTAGACGGTGAGCAGTTCTTC.

V gene TRBV4-1 combines with J gene TRBJ2-5; 8 bases are shared with TRBD2. CDR3 length: 15 amino acids. Germline V gene data show CDR1 as MGHRA and CDR2 as YSYEKL. The V segment lost 0 bases and the J segment 5 bases; nucleotides outside the gene matches: 5. DNA of the CDR3: TGCGCCAGCAGCCAAGAATCTGGACTAGCCGAGACCCAGTACTTC. It codes for CASSQESGLAETQYF.